Following are 26 T cell receptor beta chains from one sample sequenced in a study of blood T cell repertoires in COVID-19. The method was immunoSEQ multiplex PCR; TCRdb's version includes in-frame clones alone and lacks a portion of them. The sample records 200,000 to 250,000 clones, under 90% being singletons. Sequencing input: PBMCs or T cells enriched from blood (not recorded which). The receptors stem from a woman between 55 and 75 years old who had recovered from COVID-19.

The chain carries TRBV25-1 and TRBJ1-1; D is possibly TRBD1 (5 bases). With 4 bases removed from V and 0 bases from J, the gap between germline ends came to 18 bases. The CDR3 is made up of 17 amino acids. From germline, CDR1 is MGHDK and CDR2 SYGVNS. The CDR3 region has the DNA TGTGCCAGCAGTGCGGCTGCAGGAGGGGTCCTGAACACTGAAGCTTTCTTT. Translation gives CASSAAAGGVLNTEAFF.

V gene TRBV4-2 combines with J gene TRBJ1-5, with D tentatively TRBD1 (6 bases). The germline V and J ends were trimmed by 1 base and 3 bases, with 10 bases remaining between them. The CDR3 is 15 residues long. Germline CDR1 LGHNA, CDR2 YNFKEQ. CDR3 nucleotides: TGTGCCAGCAGCCAAGGGAACAGGGCCAATCAGCCCCAGCATTTT. Protein sequence: CASSQGNRANQPQHF.

The chain recombines TRBV4-2 with TRBJ1-2, with 8 nucleotides matching TRBD1. Per germline, CDR1 LGHNA and CDR2 YNFKEQ. The CDR3 extends over 16 amino acids. With V trimmed by 4 bases and J by 1 base, 8 bases remained unmatched. The CDR3 DNA sequence: TGTGCCAGCAGCCTGGAGGCAGGGGGCGATAACTATGGCTACACCTTC. Translated: CASSLEAGGDNYGYTF.

The chain couples TRBV9 to TRBJ2-1, with a weak D call TRBD1 (7 bases). The V end was cut by 10 bases, the J end by 8 bases, with 25 bases between. The CDR3 is made up of 15 amino acids. The V gene's germline CDR1 is SGDLS and CDR2 YYNGEE. The CDR3 DNA sequence: TGTGCCGTAGGGGCAGGGGGGACCCTATACCATGAGCAGTTCTTC. Its protein product is CAVGAGGTLYHEQFF.

This clone was counted a few times. The chain uses TRBV7-9 and TRBJ1-1; TRBD1 is a possible D gene (5 bases). The germline gives CDR1 SEHNR, CDR2 FQNEAQ (reference sequence). This CDR3 comprises 13 residues. V lost 7 bases, J lost 1 base, and 10 bases lay in between. Written as DNA, the CDR3 is TGTGCCAGCACCTGGGGCGCGAACACTGAAGCTTTCTTT. Residues: CASTWGANTEAFF.

This clone was seen more than once but under ten times. The V gene is TRBV15, the J gene TRBJ1-1; the match to TRBD1 covers 7 bases. Germline V lookup: CDR1 LNHNV, CDR2 YYDKDF (reference sequence). V shed 1 base and J 6 bases; nucleotides not matched to a gene: 2. CDR3 size: 13 residues. The CDR3 region is CATSRGTGAEAFF. CDR3 in DNA: TGTGCCACCAGCAGAGGGACAGGCGCTGAAGCTTTCTTT.

J is TRBJ2-3 and V is TRBV7-8, with TRBD1 matching 10 bases. Germline V gives CDR1 SGHVS, CDR2 FQNEAQ. V was pared by 1 base and J by 4 bases, with 5 bases of the junction left unmatched. The CDR3 length is 16 residues. Here the CDR3 reads CASSLVATGGADTQYF. The CDR3, as DNA: TGTGCCAGCAGCTTAGTGGCGACAGGGGGCGCAGATACGCAGTATTTT.

The chain combines TRBV30 with TRBJ1-2, with a possible D match to TRBD1 (5 bases). This CDR3 has 12 residues. Germline CDR1 reads GTSNPN; CDR2 reads SVGIG (reference sequence). The V gene lost 1 base and the J gene lost 2 bases, with 5 bases spanning the gap. For the CDR3, the DNA is TGTGCCTGGAGTGACAGGAACTATGGCTACACCTTC. Encoded protein: CAWSDRNYGYTF.

This clone was seen many times. The gene calls are TRBV4-1 and TRBJ2-2; D may be TRBD2 (5 bases). V shed 0 bases and J shed 1 base, with 18 bases lying between them. The CDR3 runs to 19 residues. Germline V gene sequence: CDR1 MGHRA, CDR2 YSYEKL. For the CDR3, the DNA is TGCGCCAGCAGCCAAGATCCTTTAATAATCGGGATGAACACCGGGGAGCTGTTTTTT. It specifies CASSQDPLIIGMNTGELFF.

V and J are TRBV7-6 and TRBJ2-2; D call uncertain. V gave up 6 bases and J gave up 1 base, with 12 bases separating them. CDR1 SGHVS and CDR2 FNYEAQ come from the germline V gene. The CDR3 runs 15 residues. For the CDR3, the DNA is TGTGCCAGCAGTCAAGTCGGAGAGAACACCGGGGAGCTGTTTTTT. Translated: CASSQVGENTGELFF.

The V call is TRBV5-5, the J call TRBJ2-1; TRBD2 agrees at 12 bases. The CDR3 contains 16 residues. V was pared by 4 bases and J by 4 bases, with 6 bases of the junction left unmatched. CDR1 is SGHKS, CDR2 YYEKEE, per germline (reference sequence). The CDR3 sequence: CASSPELAGGYNEQFF. CDR3 in DNA: TGTGCCAGCAGCCCGGAACTAGCGGGAGGTTACAATGAGCAGTTCTTC.

V gene TRBV5-1 combines with J gene TRBJ1-3; D not certain. The V end lost 0 bases, the J end lost 8 bases, and 9 bases lay between the germline ends. The CDR3 is made up of 13 amino acids. Germline V CDR1 and CDR2: SGHRS, YFSETQ. The CDR3 is CASSLGQGDTIYF. CDR3 coding DNA: TGCGCCAGCAGCTTGGGGCAAGGAGACACCATATATTTT.

The rearrangement uses TRBV7-2 and TRBJ1-5; D unclear. The CDR3 has 13 residues. V lost 5 bases, J lost 4 bases, and 9 bases lay in between. Germline values: CDR1 SGHTA, CDR2 FQGNSA. The CDR3 DNA reads as TGTGCCAGCAGCATGGTACTAAATCAGCCCCAGCATTTT. As protein: CASSMVLNQPQHF.

The rearrangement uses TRBV3-1 (or the pseudogene TRBV3-2) and TRBJ1-5, with 10 nucleotides matching TRBD1. The CDR3 spans 14 residues. Germline V lookup: CDR1 LGHDT, CDR2 YNNKEL (reference sequence). The trim removed 3 bases at V and 7 bases at J, leaving 3 bases unmatched. CDR3 protein: CASSQGTGEQPQHF. The CDR3 DNA reads as TGTGCCAGCAGCCAGGGGACAGGGGAACAGCCCCAGCATTTT.

The J gene is TRBJ1-2, the V gene TRBV9; perhaps TRBD1 as D (5 bases). The CDR3 has 17 residues. The V end lost 0 bases, the J end lost 5 bases, and 20 bases lay between the germline ends. The germline V gene encodes CDR1 SGDLS and CDR2 YYNGEE. In nucleotides, the CDR3 is TGTGCCAGCAGCGTAGTTTTGCGGGGACCGCCAGAATATGGCTACACCTTC. Translated: CASSVVLRGPPEYGYTF.

This clone was picked up a small number of times. V usage is TRBV19 and J usage is TRBJ1-1; possible D gene TRBD1, 5 bases. Germline-derived CDR1 and CDR2 are LNHDA and SQIVND (reference sequence). The CDR3 has 14 residues. Trimming took 3 bases from V and 5 from J, leaving 13 bases between them. Written as DNA, the CDR3 is TGTGCCAGTAGTATTACGGGGGAAGGAACTGAAGCTTTCTTT. It encodes CASSITGEGTEAFF.

The chain is built from TRBV4-2 and TRBJ2-5; TRBD2 matches at 12 bases. Looked up from germline, CDR1 is LGHNA and CDR2 is YNFKEQ. The CDR3 length is 16 residues. With 4 bases clipped from V and 5 bases from J, the junction kept 8 bases outside the gene matches. The CDR3 DNA reads TGTGCCAGCAGCCGGGCTAGCGGGGGGGCCCCGGAGACCCAGTACTTC. It translates to CASSRASGGAPETQYF.

The chain is built from TRBV20-1 and TRBJ1-4, with D possibly matching TRBD1 (5 bases). Trimming took off 3 bases at V and 4 bases at J, with 12 bases between the two ends. The CDR3 contains 14 residues. Looked up from germline, CDR1 is DFQATT and CDR2 is SNEGSKA (reference sequence). The CDR3 coding sequence is TGCAGTGCTAGTGTTGGGGGAGGTAATGAAAAACTGTTTTTT. Translated, it gives CSASVGGGNEKLFF.

In its sample, this clone was seen once. The V gene is TRBV4-1, the J gene TRBJ1-4, with D hard to call. Germline CDR1 reads MGHRA; CDR2 reads YSYEKL. V was trimmed by 0 bases and J by 7 bases, leaving 15 bases between them. The CDR3 length is 16 residues. The CDR3 spells CASSQDSRGLGEKLFF. The CDR3 DNA is TGCGCCAGCAGCCAAGATTCAAGAGGTCTCGGTGAAAAACTGTTTTTT.

This CDR3 is CASSQDLESGRDTDTQYF. The CDR3 DNA is TGTGCCAGCAGCCAAGATCTAGAGAGCGGGAGGGACACAGATACGCAGTATTTT. This chain joins TRBV3-1 (or the pseudogene TRBV3-2) and TRBJ2-3, with 10 positions matching TRBD2. The V gene end was trimmed by 0 bases and the J gene end by 2 bases; junction bases not matched to a gene: 8. The CDR3 consists of 18 residues. CDR1 and CDR2 from the germline V gene are LGHDT and YNNKEL (reference sequence).

The chain combines TRBV6-5 with TRBJ1-2; D is uncertain. The germline V gene encodes CDR1 MNHEY and CDR2 SVGAGI. Trimming shortened V by 7 bases and J by 8 bases, and 14 bases separated the two germline ends. The CDR3 is 12 amino acids. CDR3 region: CASKLGSSGYTF. The CDR3 DNA sequence: TGTGCCAGCAAATTGGGCTCCTCCGGCTACACCTTC.

The chain uses TRBV19 and TRBJ2-1, with D perhaps matching TRBD1 (6 bases). The CDR3 length is 15 residues. V gave up 5 bases and J gave up 2 bases, with 13 bases separating them. Germline V gene sequence: CDR1 LNHDA, CDR2 SQIVND (reference sequence). The CDR3 is CASSSGTQPYNEQFF. The CDR3 coding sequence is TGTGCCAGTAGTTCCGGGACACAACCCTACAATGAGCAGTTCTTC.

This clone was recorded a few times. This chain links TRBV19 with TRBJ1-1, with D maybe TRBD1 (6 bases). The ends were cut back, 6 bases at V and 4 bases at J, with 9 bases in the middle. The germline gives CDR1 LNHDA, CDR2 SQIVND (reference sequence). The CDR3 extends over 12 amino acids. The CDR3 region is CASRQGATEAFF. The CDR3 bases are TGTGCCAGTAGACAGGGAGCCACTGAAGCTTTCTTT. Full variable domain (missing parts from reference TRBV19 and TRBJ1-1): DGGITQSPKYLFRKEGQNVTLSCEQNLNHDAMYWYRQDPGQGLRLIYYSQIVNDFQKGDIAEGYSVSREKKESFPLTVTSAQKNPTAFYLCASRQGATEAFFGQGTRLTVV.

The chain is built from TRBV19 and TRBJ2-7; possibly TRBD1 for D (6 bases). The CDR3 has 15 residues. Germline CDR1 reads LNHDA; CDR2 reads SQIVND (reference sequence). Trimming took off 7 bases at V and 0 bases at J, with 16 bases between the two ends. In DNA form, the CDR3 reads TGTGCCAGTAACCCCGGACAGCTAGCCTCCTACGAGCAGTACTTC. Translation: CASNPGQLASYEQYF.

The sample holds one count of this clone. The CDR3 nucleotides are TGTGCCAGCAGTTCCTTTACAGGGGGCGTCTATACGCAGTATTTT. Its translation: CASSSFTGGVYTQYF. J is TRBJ2-3 and V is TRBV28, with 9 bases lining up with TRBD1. The CDR3 spans 15 residues. J gave up 7 bases and V 4 bases, and 9 bases lay outside the gene matches. Per germline, CDR1 MDHEN and CDR2 SYDVKM.

This clone was detected only once. The chain joins TRBV11-3 to TRBJ1-4; tentative D call: TRBD1 (5 bases). Germline V lookup: CDR1 SGHNT, CDR2 YENEEA. V was clipped by 0 bases and J by 8 bases, with 13 bases between them. The CDR3 spans 15 residues. CDR3 loop: CASSLDPTGREKLFF. DNA for the CDR3: TGTGCCAGCAGCTTAGATCCCACAGGAAGGGAAAAACTGTTTTTT.